This T cell receptor beta chain was captured by sequencing in a study of Tregs in tolerant kidney transplant recipients. Assay used: immunoSEQ multiplex PCR; TCRdb lists only in-frame clones, some missing. This table holds 50,000 to 75,000 clones, 70% to 90% found once. Looked up from germline, CDR1 is SGDLS and CDR2 is YYNGEE. This CDR3 contains 15 residues. The V gene lost 4 bases and the J gene lost 0 bases, with 11 bases spanning the gap. This chain joins TRBV9 and TRBJ1-5; D remains unclear. This TCR was sampled from a human donor who received a combined kidney and bone marrow transplant. The specimen was Tregs from blood, collected before the transplant. The DNA of the CDR3 is TGTGCCAGCAGCCTAGACGGAAGTAGCAATCAGCCCCAGCATTTT. Translating it yields CASSLDGSSNQPQHF.